This TCR beta chain was captured by sequencing in a study of blood T cells in healthy people across ages. Turning to the study itself: Capture via template switching afforded approximately one barcoded beta molecule per two T cells. Findings and limits, study-wide: Age showed a roughly linear inverse relationship with TCR beta diversity per million T cells. Naive CD4+ cell counts and diversity both ran higher in long-lived than in aged donors.

This CDR3 has 15 amino acids. Per the germline V gene, CDR1 is SGHVS and CDR2 is FQNEAQ. Trimming removed 0 bases at V and 10 bases at J, with 16 bases between. This clonotype occurred a few times. The antigen is unknown. Alongside a J-beta primer mix, a sample-barcoded 5' primer served in a second PCR lasting roughly 6 to 12 cycles. TCRdb processed the 5' RACE reads anew with MiXCR; each CDR3 protein has one entry. Counted here are 1.5 million to 1.8 million distinct CDR3 sequences, around 40% occurring once; the ten biggest clones make up around 4%. This sequence originates from a young woman in good health. The chain uses TRBV7-8 and TRBJ2-1, with D perhaps matching TRBD2 (5 bases). The sample was blood. The DNA for the CDR3 is TGTGCCAGCAGCTTAGCCGGCCTAGCTGGTGGCGAGCAGTTCTTC. As protein: CASSLAGLAGGEQFF.